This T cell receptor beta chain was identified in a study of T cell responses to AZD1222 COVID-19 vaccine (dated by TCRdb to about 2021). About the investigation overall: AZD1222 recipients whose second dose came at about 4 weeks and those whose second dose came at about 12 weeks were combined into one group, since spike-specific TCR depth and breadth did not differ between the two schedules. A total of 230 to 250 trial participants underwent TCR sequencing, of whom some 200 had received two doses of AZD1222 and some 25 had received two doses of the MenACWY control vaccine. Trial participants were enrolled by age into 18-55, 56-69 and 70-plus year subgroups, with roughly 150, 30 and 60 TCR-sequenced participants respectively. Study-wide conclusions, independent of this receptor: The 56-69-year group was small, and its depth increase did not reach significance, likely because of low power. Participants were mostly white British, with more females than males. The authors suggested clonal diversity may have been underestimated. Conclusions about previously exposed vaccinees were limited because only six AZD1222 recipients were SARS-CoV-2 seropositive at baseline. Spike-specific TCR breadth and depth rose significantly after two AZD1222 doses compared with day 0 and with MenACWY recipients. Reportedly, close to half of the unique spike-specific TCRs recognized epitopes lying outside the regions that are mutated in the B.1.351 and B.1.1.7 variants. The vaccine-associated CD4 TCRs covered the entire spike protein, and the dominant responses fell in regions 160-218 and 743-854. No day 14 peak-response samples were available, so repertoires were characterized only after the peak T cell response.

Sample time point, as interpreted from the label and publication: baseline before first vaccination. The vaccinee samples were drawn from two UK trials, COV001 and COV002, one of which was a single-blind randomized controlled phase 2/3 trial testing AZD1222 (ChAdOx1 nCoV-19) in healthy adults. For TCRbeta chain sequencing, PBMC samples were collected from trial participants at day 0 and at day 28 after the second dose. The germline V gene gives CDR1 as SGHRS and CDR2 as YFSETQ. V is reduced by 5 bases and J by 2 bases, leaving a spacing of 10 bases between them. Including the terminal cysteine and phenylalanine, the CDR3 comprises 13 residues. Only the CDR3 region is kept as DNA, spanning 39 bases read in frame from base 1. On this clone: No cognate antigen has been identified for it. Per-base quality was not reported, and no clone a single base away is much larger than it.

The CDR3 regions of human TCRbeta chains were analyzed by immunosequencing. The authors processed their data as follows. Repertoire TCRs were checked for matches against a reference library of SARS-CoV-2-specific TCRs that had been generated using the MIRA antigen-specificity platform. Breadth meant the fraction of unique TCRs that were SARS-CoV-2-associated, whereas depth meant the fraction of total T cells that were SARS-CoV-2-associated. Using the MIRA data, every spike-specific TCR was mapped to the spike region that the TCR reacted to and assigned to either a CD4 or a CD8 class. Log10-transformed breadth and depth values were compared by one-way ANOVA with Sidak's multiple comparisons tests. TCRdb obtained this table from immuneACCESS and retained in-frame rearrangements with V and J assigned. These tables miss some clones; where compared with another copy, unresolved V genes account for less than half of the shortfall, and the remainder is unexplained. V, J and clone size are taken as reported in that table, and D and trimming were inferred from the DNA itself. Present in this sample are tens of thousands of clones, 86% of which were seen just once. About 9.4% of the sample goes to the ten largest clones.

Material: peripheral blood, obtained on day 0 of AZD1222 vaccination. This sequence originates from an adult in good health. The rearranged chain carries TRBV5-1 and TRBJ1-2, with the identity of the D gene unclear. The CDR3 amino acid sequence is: CASRLDVNYGYTF. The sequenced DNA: TGCGCCAGCAGATTAGACGTGAACTATGGCTACACCTTC.